A single sample is the source of the 10 T cell receptor beta chains below, sequenced in a study of T cell clonality in common variable immunodeficiency. Produced via immunoSEQ multiplex PCR; TCRdb's table is partial and in-frame only. The sample shows around 8,000 clones, and over 3.5% sits with its ten largest clones. Study observations and caveats: Common variable immunodeficiency TCR beta sequences reportedly had fewer deletions and N-nucleotide insertions.

For these TCRs, the target antigens are not known. The sequenced sample was peripheral blood mononuclear cells. Every receptor here comes from a human donor with common variable immunodeficiency.

Measured by frequency, this clone is medium-sized (0.01 to 0.1%). The CDR3 extends 3 residues past the end of the read, so its final part is completed from the germline J gene. J is TRBJ2-5 and V is TRBV29-1; 8 nucleotides align to TRBD1. The V gene end was trimmed by 6 bases and the J gene end by 5 bases; junction bases not matched to a gene: 5. The CDR3 has 12 amino acids. Germline V gene lookup returns CDR1 SQVTM and CDR2 ANQGSEA. Incomplete CDR3 DNA: TGCAGCGTACTCCGGGACAGGGAGACC. Amino acid sequence: CSVLRDRET. The whole CDR3 protein reads CSVLRDRETQYF.

The CDR3 here is CASSFEGARDEQYF. Incomplete CDR3 DNA: TGTGCCAGCAGCTTTGAAGGGGCCAGGGACGAG. The chain couples TRBV7-2 to TRBJ2-7, with a possible D match to TRBD1 (5 bases). The CDR3 end is not reached by the read, which stops 3 residues before it; the germline J gene fills it in. The CDR3 loop spans 14 amino acids. Germline V lookup: CDR1 SGHTA, CDR2 FQGNSA. V was trimmed by 3 bases and J by 5 bases, leaving 14 bases between them.

In the case of this clone: The CDR3 goes on 3 residues after the read ends, and that part is filled in from the germline J gene. The chain links TRBV11-2 to TRBJ2-5; 9 positions agree with TRBD1. Trimming removed 3 bases from V and 2 bases from J; junction bases left unmatched: 4. The CDR3 runs 15 residues. In germline, CDR1 is SGHAT, CDR2 FQNNGV. The CDR3 DNA, read in part, is TGTGCCAGCAGCTTTGGGACAGGGTGGCAAGAGACC. This encodes CASSFGTGWQET. The whole CDR3 region reads CASSFGTGWQETQYF.

On this clone: The read finishes 3 residues shy of the CDR3 end, and the germline J gene is used to complete it. This chain connects TRBV18 to TRBJ1-3; tentatively, D is TRBD1 (5 bases). CDR3 size: 14 residues. Germline CDR1 and CDR2: KGHSH and LQKENI. Trimming left V 11 bases short and J 0 bases short, with 14 bases between. The covered CDR3 bases are TGTGCCGGACGTATGGACAACTCTGGAAACACC. The encoded protein is CAGRMDNSGNT. The whole CDR3 protein is CAGRMDNSGNTIYF.

Notes on this clone: The read finishes 3 residues shy of the CDR3 end, and the germline J gene is used to complete it. The chain carries TRBV19 and TRBJ1-6, with 8 bases identical to TRBD1. The CDR3 sequence is 15 residues long. V shed 3 bases and J 5 bases; nucleotides not matched to a gene: 3. Germline V gives CDR1 LNHDA, CDR2 SQIVND (reference sequence). The sequenced part of the CDR3 DNA is TGTGCCAGTAGTATCGGACAGGGCCATAATTCACCC. Protein: CASSIGQGHNSP. The complete CDR3 sequence is CASSIGQGHNSPLHF.

Frequency places this clone as medium-sized (0.01 to 0.1%). The sequence runs out 3 residues before the end of the CDR3; the remainder is reconstructed from the germline J gene. This rearrangement joins TRBV10-1 to TRBJ2-5, with D unresolved. Germline CDR1 WNHNN, CDR2 SYGVQD (reference sequence). This CDR3 has 12 amino acids. Trimming pared 3 bases from V and 5 bases from J, leaving 7 bases between. The CDR3 sequence: CASSDNWETQYF. The CDR3 bases that were read are TGCGCCAGCAGTGATAACTGGGAGACC.

As for this clone: The observed sequence ends 3 residues before the CDR3 terminus, with the missing tail filled in from the germline J gene. The gene calls are TRBV19 and TRBJ2-6, with TRBD1 identical over 7 bases. The V and J ends lost 2 bases and 0 bases, in that order; junction bases with no gene match: 13. CDR3 length equals 20 residues. In germline, CDR1 is LNHDA, CDR2 SQIVND (reference sequence). The CDR3 bases that were read are TGTGCCAGTAGTATATGGCTTAACAGGGGACAGAGCTCTGGGGCCAACGTC. It specifies CASSIWLNRGQSSGANV. The CDR3 reads in full as CASSIWLNRGQSSGANVLTF. The full variable domain, rest sourced from reference TRBV19 and TRBJ2-6, is DGGITQSPKYLFRKEGQNVTLSCEQNLNHDAMYWYRQDPGQGLRLIYYSQIVNDFQKGDIAEGYSVSREKKESFPLTVTSAQKNPTAFYLCASSIWLNRGQSSGANVLTFGAGSRLTVL.

Comments on this clone: The observed sequence ends 3 residues before the CDR3 terminus, with the missing tail filled in from the germline J gene. The genes are TRBV18 and TRBJ1-5, with a weak D call TRBD1 (6 bases). CDR1 and CDR2 (germline): KGHSH, LQKENI. Trimming stripped 4 bases from V and 3 bases from J, with 10 bases between. The CDR3 length is 14 residues. CDR3: CASSRNRDNQPQHF. CDR3 bases read: TGTGCCAGCTCACGAAACAGGGACAATCAGCCC.

To note about this clone: The DNA ends 3 residues before the CDR3 does, and the rest of the CDR3 is filled in from the germline J gene. The V call is TRBV6-2 or TRBV6-3, the J call TRBJ1-5; the match to TRBD1 covers 8 bases. Germline CDR1 reads MNHEY; CDR2 reads SVGEGT. V shed 2 bases and J 1 base; nucleotides not matched to a gene: 1. CDR3 length: 15 amino acids. CDR3 protein: CASSYTGGSNQPQHF. Incomplete CDR3 DNA: TGTGCCAGCAGTTACACAGGGGGGAGCAATCAGCCC.

A note on this clone: The read comes to an end 3 residues before the CDR3 does, leaving the germline J gene to fill in the end. The chain couples TRBV5-1 to TRBJ2-5; D remains ambiguous. Trimming removed 4 bases at V and 1 base at J, with 8 bases between. Per germline, CDR1 SGHRS and CDR2 YFSETQ. The CDR3 has 13 amino acids. The CDR3 sequence is CASSAALQETQYF. Incomplete CDR3 DNA: TGCGCCAGCAGCGCGGCCCTCCAAGAGACC. Looking up the rest from reference TRBV5-1 and TRBJ2-5 gives the full variable domain: KAGVTQTPRYLIKTRGQQVTLSCSPISGHRSVSWYQQTPGQGLQFLFEYFSETQRNKGNFPGRFSGRQFSNSRSEMNVSTLELGDSALYLCASSAALQETQYFGPGTRLLVL.